The 20 T cell receptor beta chains below come from one sample, sequenced in a study of shared clonotypes between healthy human individuals (dated by TCRdb to the early 2020s). Library preparation used the immunoSEQ multiplex PCR assay. As stored in TCRdb, this immuneACCESS dataset retains in-frame rearrangements with V and J assigned. A fraction of the clones does not appear; measured against another copy, unresolved V genes explain less than half of the discrepancy, and the remainder lacks a known reason. The sample includes some 1,600,000 clones, with 95% to 99% observed a single time. The ten largest clones take up approximately 0.44% of the sample. The sequencing input was naive CD4+ T cells sorted from blood. The intended sense of this specimen's cell subset or site label: CD45RA+ positively selected. All receptors come from a man aged 25 to 45 in good health.

J is TRBJ2-7 and V is TRBV4-3; the match to TRBD1 covers 8 bases. V lost 6 bases, J lost 7 bases, and 11 bases stayed unmatched. The CDR3 extends over 14 amino acids. The V gene's germline CDR1 is LGHNA and CDR2 YSLEER. The CDR3: CASRRTDRVGEQYF. In nucleotides, the CDR3 is TGCGCCAGCAGGCGCACGGACAGGGTAGGGGAGCAGTACTTC.

This sequence joins TRBV14 and TRBJ2-7; 7 nucleotides agree with TRBD1. The germline V gene has CDR1 SGHDN and CDR2 FVKESK. The CDR3 spans 17 residues. After removal of 4 bases from V and 3 bases from J, the junction contained 15 bases not matched to a gene. CDR3 nucleotides: TGTGCCAGCAGCCGTAGACAGGGACCAGCAGGACGCTACGAGCAGTACTTC. Its protein is CASSRRQGPAGRYEQYF.

On this clone itself: The sample has other DNA sequences that encode this CDR3 too. This sequence joins TRBV11-2 and TRBJ1-1, with D hard to call. The germline gives CDR1 SGHAT, CDR2 FQNNGV. CDR3 length: 14 residues. Trimming removed 6 bases from V and 0 bases from J, with 11 bases in between. The CDR3 loop is CASSPGLLNTEAFF. The CDR3 DNA reads TGTGCCAGCAGTCCCGGACTGTTGAACACTGAAGCTTTCTTT.

The gene calls are TRBV2 and TRBJ1-1; maybe TRBD1 (6 bases). The CDR3 is 13 residues long. Germline V gene lookup returns CDR1 SNHLY and CDR2 FYNNEI. The germline V and J ends were trimmed by 6 bases and 7 bases, with 15 bases remaining between them. CDR3 in amino acids: CASRGARTVEAFF. The CDR3 DNA sequence: TGTGCCAGCAGGGGGGCCAGAACAGTTGAAGCTTTCTTT.

The chain joins TRBV9 to TRBJ2-1; 9 bases align to TRBD1. Germline V gene lookup returns CDR1 SGDLS and CDR2 YYNGEE. Trimming removed 0 bases from V and 6 bases from J; junction bases left unmatched: 4. This CDR3 is 15 amino acids long. The CDR3 nucleotides read TGTGCCAGCAGCGTAGCCGGGACAGGGTTCAATGAGCAGTTCTTC. Translation gives CASSVAGTGFNEQFF.

As regards this clone: Other nucleotide sequences in the sample specify the same CDR3. V and J are TRBV28 and TRBJ2-5; unclear D gene. The V and J ends lost 2 bases and 5 bases respectively, with 6 bases between them. Germline V gene lookup returns CDR1 MDHEN and CDR2 SYDVKM. The CDR3 runs to 12 residues. The CDR3 DNA is TGTGCCAGCAGTTTAAACCGTGAGACCCAGTACTTC. Amino acid sequence: CASSLNRETQYF.

The chain is built from TRBV7-2 and TRBJ1-1, with a weak D call TRBD1 (5 bases). The germline gives CDR1 SGHTA, CDR2 FQGNSA. V lost 1 base and J 6 bases, leaving 12 bases between the germline ends. The CDR3 has 14 amino acids. CDR3 in amino acids: CASSLGGTRAEAFF. CDR3 coding DNA: TGTGCCAGCAGCTTAGGGGGGACTAGGGCTGAAGCTTTCTTT.

This clone was detected once. V and J are TRBV2 and TRBJ1-1; a possible D gene is TRBD1 (6 bases). Germline assignment: CDR1 SNHLY and CDR2 FYNNEI. V lost 7 bases and J lost 3, with 21 bases in between. CDR3 length: 16 residues. The CDR3 sequence: CASTPPILGGHTEAFF. CDR3 DNA sequence: TGTGCCAGCACCCCCCCGATATTAGGGGGGCACACTGAAGCTTTCTTT.

In this sample, this clone turned up once. V is TRBV30 and J is TRBJ2-7, with D possibly TRBD2 on 7 matching bases. Per germline, CDR1 GTSNPN and CDR2 SVGIG (reference sequence). Trimming removed 4 bases from V and 6 bases from J, with 13 bases in between. The length of the CDR3 is 12 residues. The CDR3 sequence: CAWKGGSTEQYF. Here the CDR3 DNA reads TGTGCCTGGAAGGGGGGGTCAACCGAGCAGTACTTC.

The V call is TRBV2, the J call TRBJ2-1; 8 bases line up with TRBD2. Germline V lookup: CDR1 SNHLY, CDR2 FYNNEI. The CDR3 has 16 residues. J lost 4 bases, V lost 3 bases, and 8 bases had no gene match. Here the CDR3 DNA reads TGTGCCAGCAGTGATGATAGGCTAGCGGGTTACAATGAGCAGTTCTTC. Protein product: CASSDDRLAGYNEQFF.

A remark on this clone: Different DNA sequences within this sample yield the same CDR3. The chain uses TRBV6-6 and TRBJ1-5, with 7 bases aligning to TRBD1. Per germline, CDR1 MNHNY and CDR2 SVGAGI (reference sequence). The CDR3 is made up of 14 amino acids. V shed 2 bases and J 4 bases; nucleotides not matched to a gene: 2. The CDR3 DNA sequence: TGTGCCAGCAGTTACCGACAGGGTAATCAGCCCCAGCATTTT. Protein product: CASSYRQGNQPQHF.

The V gene is TRBV18, the J gene TRBJ2-2; D ambiguous. This CDR3 spans 15 amino acids. Germline loops: CDR1 KGHSH, CDR2 LQKENI. Trimming left V 2 bases short and J 3 bases short, with 10 bases between. CDR3: CASSPLGFHTGELFF. The DNA for the CDR3 is TGTGCCAGCTCACCATTAGGGTTTCACACCGGGGAGCTGTTTTTT.

The V call is TRBV5-1, the J call TRBJ2-3, with 13 bases aligning to TRBD2. CDR1 SGHRS and CDR2 YFSETQ come from the germline V gene. The V and J ends lost 1 base and 5 bases, in that order; junction bases with no gene match: 4. CDR3 size: 16 residues. DNA of the CDR3: TGCGCCAGCAGCTTGTTACTAGCGGGAGGGGTAGATACGCAGTATTTT. This codes for CASSLLLAGGVDTQYF.

This chain connects TRBV7-9 to TRBJ1-1; D gene ambiguous. From germline, CDR1 is SEHNR and CDR2 FQNEAQ (reference sequence). Deletions cut 5 bases from V and 4 bases from J, with 11 bases between. The CDR3 runs 13 residues. The CDR3 sequence is CASSIPLITEAFF. The CDR3 bases are TGTGCCAGCAGCATACCCTTAATCACTGAAGCTTTCTTT.

The rearrangement uses TRBV2 and TRBJ1-2; 8 positions match TRBD1. The length of the CDR3 is 14 residues. Germline CDR1 SNHLY, CDR2 FYNNEI. The J segment lost 0 bases and the V segment lost 6 bases, leaving 3 bases of the junction unmatched. The CDR3 sequence is CASSGTGANYGYTF. CDR3 nucleotides: TGTGCCAGCAGCGGGACAGGCGCTAACTATGGCTACACCTTC.

The rearrangement joins TRBV10-2 to TRBJ2-2; TRBD2 aligns across 8 bases. V lost 5 bases and J lost 7; bases outside the gene matches: 9. The germline gives CDR1 WSHSY, CDR2 SAAADI. The CDR3 length is 15 residues. The DNA of the CDR3 is TGCGCCAGCAGTAGGAAGCGGGAGATGAGCGGGGAGCTGTTTTTT. The encoded protein is CASSRKREMSGELFF.

This sequence joins TRBV7-2 and TRBJ2-3, with 9 positions matching TRBD2. The CDR3 has 16 residues. V lost 1 base, J lost 2 bases, and 4 bases stayed unmatched. CDR1 and CDR2 (germline): SGHTA, FQGNSA. CDR3 amino acids: CASSLGASGNTDTQYF. The CDR3 DNA is TGTGCCAGCAGCTTAGGGGCTAGCGGGAACACAGATACGCAGTATTTT.

The chain recombines TRBV9 with TRBJ2-7; 8 bases line up with TRBD1. CDR1 is SGDLS and CDR2 is YYNGEE in the germline V gene. The CDR3 spans 15 residues. The trim removed 0 bases at V and 4 bases at J, leaving 6 bases unmatched. CDR3: CASSVDGTGMYEQYF. The CDR3 DNA sequence: TGTGCCAGCAGCGTAGACGGGACAGGAATGTACGAGCAGTACTTC.

The chain recombines TRBV5-1 with TRBJ2-7; weak D call: TRBD1 (5 bases). The germline CDR1 and CDR2 sequences are SGHRS and YFSETQ. There are 14 residues in the CDR3. Trimming stripped 4 bases from V and 0 bases from J, with 11 bases between. The CDR3 DNA follows: TGCGCCAGCAGCGGACATTTGAGCTCCTACGAGCAGTACTTC. Amino acid sequence: CASSGHLSSYEQYF.

This chain links TRBV4-3 with TRBJ2-1; TRBD2 aligns across 7 bases. The V gene's germline CDR1 is LGHNA and CDR2 YSLEER. The CDR3 is 17 amino acids. Trimming cost V 5 bases and J 0 bases; bases outside gene matches: 10. In DNA, the CDR3 is TGCGCCAGCAGCTCTTTCGGACTAGGAAGCTCCTACAATGAGCAGTTCTTC. It is translated as CASSSFGLGSSYNEQFF.